The next 21 T cell receptor beta chains were all read from a single sample in a study of vaccination effects on CD4 cells after COVID-19. The antigens for these receptors are not known. Here immunoSEQ multiplex PCR was the method, and the copy in TCRdb shows in-frame clones only, minus some. The table shows around 33,000 clones, with 65% occurring only once. CD4+ T cells specific for antigen were expanded with viral peptide pools by the ViraFEST assay before sequencing. Following culture for 9 to 11 days, CD4+ T cells were isolated. It was two doses of either the BNT162b2 or mRNA-1273 vaccine that participants received. The sample in question was CD4+ T cells from PBMCs cultured with SARS-CoV-2 spike peptides, obtained after COVID-19 vaccination. All receptors come from a human donor who received a COVID-19 vaccine.

The chain uses TRBV19 and TRBJ1-1, with a tentative D call TRBD1 (6 bases). The germline CDR1 and CDR2 sequences are LNHDA and SQIVND (reference sequence). Deletions cut 5 bases from V and 1 base from J, with 14 bases between. This CDR3 is built from 15 residues. CDR3 residues: CASSYRALGNTEAFF. As DNA, the CDR3 is TGTGCCAGTAGTTACAGGGCCCTAGGGAACACTGAAGCTTTCTTT.

CDR3 sequence: CASSYLPGLTTDTQYF. The CDR3 region has the DNA TGTGCCAGCAGTTACCTCCCGGGACTTACCACAGATACGCAGTATTTT. The V and J genes are TRBV6-5 and TRBJ2-3; D might be TRBD2 (6 bases). V lost 2 bases to trimming and J lost 2 bases, with 14 bases between them. Germline CDR1 and CDR2: MNHEY and SVGAGI. The CDR3 totals 16 residues.

The V gene is TRBV5-4, the J gene TRBJ2-1, with 7 bases matching TRBD2. Germline V gives CDR1 SGHNT, CDR2 YYREEE (reference sequence). The V and J ends lost 4 bases and 8 bases, in that order; junction bases with no gene match: 9. The CDR3 runs 14 residues. CDR3 sequence: CASSLTGTTDEQFF. The CDR3 DNA reads TGTGCCAGCAGCCTAACCGGGACTACGGATGAGCAGTTCTTC.

This clone was observed a single time. The rearrangement joins TRBV3-1 (or the pseudogene TRBV3-2) to TRBJ2-5; 14 positions agree with TRBD2. The germline V gene has CDR1 LGHDT and CDR2 YNNKEL (reference sequence). The CDR3 length is 16 residues. V trimming: 4 bases; J trimming: 3 bases; junction bases outside the gene matches: 4. The CDR3 nucleotides are TGTGCCAGCAGCCTGGGACTAGCGGGGGCGAAAGAGACCCAGTACTTC. Translating it yields CASSLGLAGAKETQYF.

The chain employs TRBV3-1 (or the pseudogene TRBV3-2) and TRBJ1-3; 7 nucleotides align to TRBD1. Germline CDR1 is LGHDT and CDR2 is YNNKEL (reference sequence). V trimming: 4 bases; J trimming: 4 bases; junction bases outside the gene matches: 7. This CDR3 has 15 residues. DNA for the CDR3: TGTGCCAGCAGCCTCAGGACAGGTAGAGGAAACACCATATATTTT. It yields the protein CASSLRTGRGNTIYF.

The rearrangement uses TRBV6-5 and TRBJ1-4; a weak D match, TRBD1 (6 bases). This CDR3 comprises 14 residues. V gave up 7 bases and J gave up 6 bases, with 15 bases separating them. Germline values: CDR1 MNHEY, CDR2 SVGAGI. The CDR3 protein is CASTYRAFDEKLFF. Here the CDR3 DNA reads TGTGCCAGCACCTACAGGGCTTTTGATGAAAAACTGTTTTTT.

The chain joins TRBV6-5 to TRBJ1-4, with unresolved D. V lost 5 bases to trimming and J lost 0 bases, with 10 bases between them. This CDR3 spans 15 amino acids. Per the germline V gene, CDR1 is MNHEY and CDR2 is SVGAGI. This CDR3 reads CASSPPGATNEKLFF. CDR3 coding DNA: TGTGCCAGCAGTCCCCCCGGGGCAACTAATGAAAAACTGTTTTTT.

This sequence joins TRBV5-4 and TRBJ1-2; 10 nucleotides match TRBD1. CDR1 SGHNT and CDR2 YYREEE come from the germline V gene (reference sequence). V was clipped by 5 bases and J by 0 bases; unmatched bases: 4. The CDR3 has 15 amino acids. CDR3 region: CASRPGQGTNYGYTF. The CDR3 nucleotides read TGTGCCAGCAGACCGGGACAGGGGACTAACTATGGCTACACCTTC. The full variable domain, its missing parts supplied by reference TRBV5-4 and TRBJ1-2, is ETGVTQSPTHLIKTRGQQVTLRCSSQSGHNTVSWYQQALGQGPQFIFQYYREEENGRGNFPPRFSGLQFPNYSSELNVNALELDDSALYLCASRPGQGTNYGYTFGSGTRLTVV.

The rearrangement links TRBV7-9 to TRBJ1-4; 8 bases fit TRBD1. This CDR3 contains 16 residues. V lost 1 base to trimming and J lost 8 bases; unmatched junction nucleotides: 9. Germline CDR1 reads SEHNR; CDR2 reads FQNEAQ (reference sequence). CDR3 residues: CASSLVGLGQGEKLFF. CDR3 DNA: TGTGCCAGCAGCTTAGTAGGGCTCGGACAGGGAGAAAAACTGTTTTTT.

This clone is labeled medium-sized. The genes are TRBV10-3 and TRBJ1-5; the D gene is possibly TRBD1 (5 bases). With 4 bases removed from V and 5 bases from J, the gap between germline ends came to 21 bases. This CDR3 is built from 17 residues. From germline, CDR1 is ENHRY and CDR2 SYGVKD. Here the CDR3 DNA reads TGTGCCATCAGTGGAGGGTTGGAGGCAGGGTCATATCAGCCCCAGCATTTT. Translated: CAISGGLEAGSYQPQHF.

V is TRBV5-6 and J is TRBJ2-7; D perhaps matches TRBD2 (6 bases). CDR3 length equals 15 residues. The V gene lost 4 bases and the J gene lost 0 bases, with 14 bases spanning the gap. CDR1 SGHDT and CDR2 YYEEEE come from the germline V gene. DNA for the CDR3: TGTGCCAGCAGCCCTGGGGTAGCGGTCTCCTACGAGCAGTACTTC. Translating gives CASSPGVAVSYEQYF.

V is TRBV19 and J is TRBJ2-3; maybe TRBD2 (7 bases). From germline, CDR1 is LNHDA and CDR2 SQIVND (reference sequence). V shed 3 bases and J shed 5 bases, with 12 bases lying between them. The CDR3 is 14 amino acids. CDR3 DNA sequence: TGTGCCAGTAGTATGGCAAGGGGGGGAGATACGCAGTATTTT. The encoded protein is CASSMARGGDTQYF.

This clone was found once. The chain employs TRBV27 and TRBJ2-7; no clear D. Germline loops: CDR1 MNHEY, CDR2 SMNVEV (reference sequence). Deletions cut 8 bases from V and 6 bases from J, with 17 bases between. The CDR3 covers 13 residues. As DNA, the CDR3 is TGTGCCAGCTCTGTCACGGGTTTCGGCGAGCAGTACTTC. It specifies CASSVTGFGEQYF.

V gene TRBV7-9 combines with J gene TRBJ1-1, with 11 bases lining up with TRBD1. Trimming at V came to 4 bases and at J to 6 bases, leaving 4 bases not matched to a gene. The CDR3 length is 14 residues. The germline V gene has CDR1 SEHNR and CDR2 FQNEAQ (reference sequence). CDR3 protein: CASSWTGGAAEAFF. The CDR3, as DNA: TGTGCCAGCAGCTGGACAGGGGGCGCAGCTGAAGCTTTCTTT.

This chain connects TRBV15 to TRBJ1-2; 7 bases agree with TRBD1. V gave up 1 base and J gave up 8 bases; unmatched junction bases: 4. The CDR3 consists of 13 residues. Germline V lookup: CDR1 LNHNV, CDR2 YYDKDF (reference sequence). The CDR3 sequence: CATSRGQGGGYTF. CDR3 nucleotide sequence: TGTGCCACCAGCAGAGGACAGGGCGGAGGCTACACCTTC.

CDR3 amino acids: CASSTEGRSTDTQYF. The CDR3 DNA follows: TGCGCCAGCAGCACAGAAGGGCGGAGCACAGATACGCAGTATTTT. J is TRBJ2-3 and V is TRBV5-1; D unresolved. The germline V and J ends were trimmed by 4 bases and 0 bases, with 12 bases remaining between them. Germline CDR1 SGHRS, CDR2 YFSETQ. The CDR3 covers 15 residues.

The chain employs TRBV9 and TRBJ1-1; D call uncertain. V was pared by 3 bases and J by 0 bases, with 9 bases between. CDR1 is SGDLS, CDR2 YYNGEE, per germline. CDR3 length: 14 amino acids. Here the CDR3 reads CASSGNSLNTEAFF. The DNA for the CDR3 is TGTGCCAGCAGCGGTAACAGCCTGAACACTGAAGCTTTCTTT.

V and J are TRBV11-2 and TRBJ1-1; 7 bases map to TRBD1. The CDR3 is 13 amino acids. Germline values: CDR1 SGHAT, CDR2 FQNNGV. With 1 base clipped from V and 11 bases from J, the junction kept 7 bases outside the gene matches. The CDR3 region has the DNA TGTGCCAGCAGCTTAGGGGGAGGGACAGCGGCTTTCTTT. Protein sequence: CASSLGGGTAAFF.

The genes are TRBV27 and TRBJ1-2, with TRBD1 identical over 8 bases. Germline CDR1 MNHEY, CDR2 SMNVEV (reference sequence). The CDR3 loop spans 14 amino acids. V trimming: 5 bases; J trimming: 2 bases; junction bases outside the gene matches: 4. CDR3 protein: CASSQGAANYGYTF. The CDR3 bases are TGTGCCAGCAGTCAGGGGGCGGCCAACTATGGCTACACCTTC.

The J gene is TRBJ1-2, the V gene TRBV9, with D possibly being TRBD1 (5 bases). V was pared by 0 bases and J by 6 bases, with 12 bases between. Looked up from germline, CDR1 is SGDLS and CDR2 is YYNGEE. This CDR3 has 14 amino acids. CDR3 DNA sequence: TGTGCCAGCAGCGTAGATCTGGGGCGCCATGGCTACACCTTC. Amino acid sequence: CASSVDLGRHGYTF.

The chain carries TRBV19 and TRBJ1-5; 7 bases are a match to TRBD1. CDR3 size: 15 residues. Per the germline V gene, CDR1 is LNHDA and CDR2 is SQIVND (reference sequence). Trimming at V came to 6 bases and at J to 7 bases, leaving 12 bases not matched to a gene. The CDR3 sequence: CASSPQEGAGQPQHF. CDR3 DNA: TGTGCCAGTAGCCCCCAAGAGGGGGCAGGGCAGCCCCAGCATTTT.